The sequence of this TCR beta chain was determined in a study of lymphopenia after photon versus proton radiotherapy. Germline CDR1 and CDR2: MGHDK and SYGVNS. The CDR3 has 17 amino acids. Trimming pared 2 bases from V and 3 bases from J, leaving 20 bases between. A note on this clone: What it binds is not known.

General observations from the study: Photon-treated patients lost naive T cells and TCR diversity; proton-treated stayed stable. After the lymphocyte nadir, photon-treated repertoires showed oligoclonal expansion, especially of CD8+ Temra cells.

Only in-frame clones appear in the TCRdb table, and some are missing; sequencing was by immunoSEQ multiplex PCR. The table shows 150,000 to 200,000 clones, with approximately 91% occurring only once. The sequencing here drew on peripheral blood, taken from a patient treated with photon-based radiotherapy. The chain combines TRBV25-1 with TRBJ2-7; tentative D call: TRBD1 (6 bases). The clonotype originates from a man aged 45-65 years with gastric cancer. CDR3 loop: CASSEGGGFSFGYEQYF. CDR3 nucleotides: TGTGCCAGCAGTGAAGGGGGCGGTTTTTCATTCGGCTACGAGCAGTACTTC.